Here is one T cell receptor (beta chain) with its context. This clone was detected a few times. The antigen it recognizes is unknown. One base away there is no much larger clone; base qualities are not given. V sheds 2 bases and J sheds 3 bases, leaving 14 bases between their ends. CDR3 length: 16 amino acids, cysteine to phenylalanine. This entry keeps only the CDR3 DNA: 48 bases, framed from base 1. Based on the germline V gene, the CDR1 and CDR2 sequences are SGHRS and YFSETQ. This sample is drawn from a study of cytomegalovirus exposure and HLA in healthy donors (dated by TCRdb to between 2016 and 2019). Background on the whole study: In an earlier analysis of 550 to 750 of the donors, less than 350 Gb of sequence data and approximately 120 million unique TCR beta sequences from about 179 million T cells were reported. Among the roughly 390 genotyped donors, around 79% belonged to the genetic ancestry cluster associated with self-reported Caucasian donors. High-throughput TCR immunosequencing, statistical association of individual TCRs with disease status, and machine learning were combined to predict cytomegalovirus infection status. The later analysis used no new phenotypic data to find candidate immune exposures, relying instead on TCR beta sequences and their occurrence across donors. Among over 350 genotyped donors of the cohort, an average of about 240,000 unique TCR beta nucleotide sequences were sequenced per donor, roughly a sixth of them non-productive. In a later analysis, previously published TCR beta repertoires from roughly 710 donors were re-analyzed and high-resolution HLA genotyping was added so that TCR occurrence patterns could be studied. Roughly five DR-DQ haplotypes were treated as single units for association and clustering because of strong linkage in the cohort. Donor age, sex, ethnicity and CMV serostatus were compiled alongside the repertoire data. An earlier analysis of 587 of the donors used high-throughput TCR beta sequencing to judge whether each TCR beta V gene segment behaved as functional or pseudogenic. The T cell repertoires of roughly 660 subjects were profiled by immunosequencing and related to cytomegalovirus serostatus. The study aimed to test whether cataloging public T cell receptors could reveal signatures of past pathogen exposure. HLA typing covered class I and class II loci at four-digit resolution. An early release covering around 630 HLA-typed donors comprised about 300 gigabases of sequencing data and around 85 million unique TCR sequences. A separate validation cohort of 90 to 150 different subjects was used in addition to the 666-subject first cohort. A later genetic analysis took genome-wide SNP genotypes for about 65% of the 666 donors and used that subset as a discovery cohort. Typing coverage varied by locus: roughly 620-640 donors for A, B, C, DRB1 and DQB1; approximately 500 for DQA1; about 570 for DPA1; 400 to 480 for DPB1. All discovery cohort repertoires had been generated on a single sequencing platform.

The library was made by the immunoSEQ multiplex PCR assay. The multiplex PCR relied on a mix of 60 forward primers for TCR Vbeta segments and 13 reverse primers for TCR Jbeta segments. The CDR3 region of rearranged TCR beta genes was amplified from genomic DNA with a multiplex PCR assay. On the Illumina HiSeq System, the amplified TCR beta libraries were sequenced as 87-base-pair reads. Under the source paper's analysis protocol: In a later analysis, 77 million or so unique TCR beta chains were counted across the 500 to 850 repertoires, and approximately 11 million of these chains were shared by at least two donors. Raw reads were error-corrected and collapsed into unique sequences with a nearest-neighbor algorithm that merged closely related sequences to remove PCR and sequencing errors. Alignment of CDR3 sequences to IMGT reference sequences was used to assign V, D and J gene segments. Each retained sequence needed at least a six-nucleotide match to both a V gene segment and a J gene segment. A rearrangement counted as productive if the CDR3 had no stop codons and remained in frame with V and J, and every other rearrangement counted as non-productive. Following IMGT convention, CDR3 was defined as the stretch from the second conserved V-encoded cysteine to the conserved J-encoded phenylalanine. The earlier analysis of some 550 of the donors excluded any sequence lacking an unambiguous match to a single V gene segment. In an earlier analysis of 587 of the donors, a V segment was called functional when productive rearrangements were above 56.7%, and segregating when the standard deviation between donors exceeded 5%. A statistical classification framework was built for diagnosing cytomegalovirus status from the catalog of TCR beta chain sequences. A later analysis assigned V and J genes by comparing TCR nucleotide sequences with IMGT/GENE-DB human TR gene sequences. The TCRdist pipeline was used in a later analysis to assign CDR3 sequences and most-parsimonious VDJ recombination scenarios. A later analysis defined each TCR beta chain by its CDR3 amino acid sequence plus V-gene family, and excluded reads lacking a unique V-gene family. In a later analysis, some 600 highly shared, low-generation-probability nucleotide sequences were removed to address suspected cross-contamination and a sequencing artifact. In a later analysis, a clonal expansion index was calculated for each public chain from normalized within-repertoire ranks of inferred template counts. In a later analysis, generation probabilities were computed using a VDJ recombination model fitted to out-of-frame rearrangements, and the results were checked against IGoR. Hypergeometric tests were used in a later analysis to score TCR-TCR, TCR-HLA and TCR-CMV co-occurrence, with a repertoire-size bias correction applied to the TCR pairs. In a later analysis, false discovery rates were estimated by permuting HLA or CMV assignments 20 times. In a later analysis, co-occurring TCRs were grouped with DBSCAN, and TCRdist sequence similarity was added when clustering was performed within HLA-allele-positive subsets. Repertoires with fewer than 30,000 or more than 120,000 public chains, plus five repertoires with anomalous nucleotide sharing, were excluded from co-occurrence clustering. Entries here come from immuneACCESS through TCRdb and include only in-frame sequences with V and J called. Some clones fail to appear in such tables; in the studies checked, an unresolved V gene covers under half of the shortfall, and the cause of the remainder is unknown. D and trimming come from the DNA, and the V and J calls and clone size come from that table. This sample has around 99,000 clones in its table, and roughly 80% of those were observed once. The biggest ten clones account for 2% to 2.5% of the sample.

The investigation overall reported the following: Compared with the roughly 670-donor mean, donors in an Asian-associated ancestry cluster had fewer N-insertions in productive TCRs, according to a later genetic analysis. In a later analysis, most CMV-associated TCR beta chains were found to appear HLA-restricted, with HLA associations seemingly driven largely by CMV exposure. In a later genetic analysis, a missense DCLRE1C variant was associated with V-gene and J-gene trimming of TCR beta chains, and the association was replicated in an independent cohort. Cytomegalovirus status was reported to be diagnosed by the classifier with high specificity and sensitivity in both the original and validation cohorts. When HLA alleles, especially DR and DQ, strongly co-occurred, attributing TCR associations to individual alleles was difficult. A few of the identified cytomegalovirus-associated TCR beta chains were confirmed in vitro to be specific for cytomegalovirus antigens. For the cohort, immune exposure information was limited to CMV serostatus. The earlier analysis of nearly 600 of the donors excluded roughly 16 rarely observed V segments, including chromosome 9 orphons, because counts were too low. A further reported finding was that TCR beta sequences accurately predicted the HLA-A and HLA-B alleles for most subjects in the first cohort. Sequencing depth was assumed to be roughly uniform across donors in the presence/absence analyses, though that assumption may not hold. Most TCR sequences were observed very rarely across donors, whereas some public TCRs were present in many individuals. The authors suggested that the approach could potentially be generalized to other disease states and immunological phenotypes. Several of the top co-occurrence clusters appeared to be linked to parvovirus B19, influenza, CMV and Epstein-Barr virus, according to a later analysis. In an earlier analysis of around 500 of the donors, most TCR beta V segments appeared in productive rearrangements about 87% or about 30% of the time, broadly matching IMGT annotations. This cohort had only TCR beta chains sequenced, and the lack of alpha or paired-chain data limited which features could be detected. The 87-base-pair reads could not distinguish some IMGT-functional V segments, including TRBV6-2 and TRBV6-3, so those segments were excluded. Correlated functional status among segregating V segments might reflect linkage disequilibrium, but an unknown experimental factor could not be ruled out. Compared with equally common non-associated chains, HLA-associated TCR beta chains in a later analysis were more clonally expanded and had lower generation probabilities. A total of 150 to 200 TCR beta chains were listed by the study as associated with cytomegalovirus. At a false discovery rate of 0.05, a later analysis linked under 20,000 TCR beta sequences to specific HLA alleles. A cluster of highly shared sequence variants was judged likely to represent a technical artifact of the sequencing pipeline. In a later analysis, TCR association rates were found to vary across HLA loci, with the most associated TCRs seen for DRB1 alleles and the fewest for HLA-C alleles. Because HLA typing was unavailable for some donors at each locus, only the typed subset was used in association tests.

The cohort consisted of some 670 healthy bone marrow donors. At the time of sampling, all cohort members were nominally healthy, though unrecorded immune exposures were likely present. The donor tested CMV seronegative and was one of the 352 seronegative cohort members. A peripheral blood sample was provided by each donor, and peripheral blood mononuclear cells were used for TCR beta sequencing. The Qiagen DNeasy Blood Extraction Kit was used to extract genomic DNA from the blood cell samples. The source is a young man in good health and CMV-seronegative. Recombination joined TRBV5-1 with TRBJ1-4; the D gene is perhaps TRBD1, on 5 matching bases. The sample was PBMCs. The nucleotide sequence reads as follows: TGCGCCAGCAGCTTCAGTGGGAGGGGACCTAATGAAAAACTGTTTTTT. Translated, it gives CASSFSGRGPNEKLFF. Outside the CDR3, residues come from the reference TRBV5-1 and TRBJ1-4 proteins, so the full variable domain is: KAGVTQTPRYLIKTRGQQVTLSCSPISGHRSVSWYQQTPGQGLQFLFEYFSETQRNKGNFPGRFSGRQFSNSRSEMNVSTLELGDSALYLCASSFSGRGPNEKLFFGSGTQLSVL.